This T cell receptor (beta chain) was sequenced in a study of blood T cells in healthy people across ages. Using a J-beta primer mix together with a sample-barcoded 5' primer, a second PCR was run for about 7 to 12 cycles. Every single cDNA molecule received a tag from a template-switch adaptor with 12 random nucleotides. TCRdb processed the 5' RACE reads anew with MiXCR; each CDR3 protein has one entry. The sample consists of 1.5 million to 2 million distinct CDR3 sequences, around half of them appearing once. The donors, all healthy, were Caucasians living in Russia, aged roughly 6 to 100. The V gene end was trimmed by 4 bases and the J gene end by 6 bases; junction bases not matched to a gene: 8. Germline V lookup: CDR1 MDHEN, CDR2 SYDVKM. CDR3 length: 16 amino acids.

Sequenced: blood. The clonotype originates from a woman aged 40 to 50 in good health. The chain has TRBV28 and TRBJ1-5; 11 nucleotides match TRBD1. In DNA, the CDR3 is TGTGCCAGCAGTTCCCGGGACAGGGGGGAGTTTCAGCCCCAGCATTTT. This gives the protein CASSSRDRGEFQPQHF.